Only a few counts were recorded for the clone carrying this T cell receptor beta chain. Its antigen is undetermined. V was pared by 0 bases and J by 4 bases, with 6 bases between. Germline V gene data show CDR1 as MGHRA and CDR2 as YSYEKL. The CDR3 sequence is 14 residues long. The sample is drawn from a study of CD8 T cells in ankylosing spondylitis. Researchers built TCR beta libraries using quantitative 5'-RACE with molecular barcodes. TCRdb reanalysed the 5' RACE reads using MiXCR and keeps one entry per CDR3 protein. The data hold 400,000 or so distinct CDR3 sequences, with roughly a quarter observed a single time. Broader study findings: Within matched ankylosing spondylitis synovial fluid, disease-linked clones were reportedly significantly enriched. Earlier work had already found some motif variants in reactive arthritis synovial fluid and blood. A TCR beta motif of several highly homologous variants appeared characteristic of ankylosing spondylitis blood.

The V gene is TRBV4-1, the J gene TRBJ2-2; D gene uncertain. This clonotype was sampled from a male donor with ankylosing spondylitis. The sequenced material came from blood, either unsorted or a sorted T cell fraction (not recorded which). The CDR3: CASSQDLGTGELFF. In DNA, the CDR3 is TGCGCCAGCAGCCAAGATTTGGGCACCGGGGAGCTGTTTTTT.